What follows is one T cell receptor beta chain and its context. What it binds is unknown. This sample is part of a study of cytomegalovirus exposure and HLA in healthy donors. Findings and limits, study-wide: Later analysis demonstrated an association between a missense DCLRE1C variant and TCR beta V- and J-gene trimming. The study put under 200 TCR beta chains on its list as cytomegalovirus-associated.

With 60 Vbeta and 13 Jbeta primers, the PCR was carried out. Using immunoSEQ multiplex PCR, the repertoire was profiled, and TCRdb retains in-frame clones only, with some absent. The table shows about 170,000 clones, with 82% occurring only once. The V and J ends lost 1 base and 4 bases respectively, with 12 bases between them. Germline CDR1 SGHRS, CDR2 YFSETQ. The CDR3 loop spans 15 amino acids. The receptor was derived from a girl aged 2 to 10 in good health and CMV-seropositive. V and J are TRBV5-1 and TRBJ1-3, with D maybe TRBD1 (5 bases). The sample comprised PBMCs. The CDR3 DNA is TGCGCCAGCAGCTTGCCGGGACTGGGCGGAAACACCATATATTTT. Translation gives CASSLPGLGGNTIYF. Complete variable domain (other parts from reference TRBV5-1 and TRBJ1-3): KAGVTQTPRYLIKTRGQQVTLSCSPISGHRSVSWYQQTPGQGLQFLFEYFSETQRNKGNFPGRFSGRQFSNSRSEMNVSTLELGDSALYLCASSLPGLGGNTIYFGEGSWLTVV.